The present TCR beta chain was sequenced within a study of monozygotic twins with inflammatory bowel disease. Study-level results: Against healthy co-twins, IBD patients had lower TCRbeta diversity (measured by inverse Simpson). Researchers were unable to tell different T cell subtypes apart.

On this clonotype itself: Its antigen is unidentified.

Germline lookup yields CDR1 SGHRS and CDR2 YFSETQ. The length of the CDR3 is 15 residues. Both TCRalpha and TCRbeta cDNA were subjected to two nested PCRs lasting roughly 16 and 10 cycles. After re-calling the 5' RACE reads, TCRdb lists one entry per CDR3 protein, DNA absent. This sample's table has approximately 330,000 distinct CDR3 sequences. For every donor, one blood sample of approximately 2.6 ml was drawn. Sample: blood. The J gene is TRBJ1-1, the V gene TRBV5-1; the TCRdb call, TRBD1, lacks DNA for checking. This sequence originates from a human donor with ulcerative colitis or Crohn's disease, or a healthy co-twin of an affected twin (not recorded which). The CDR3 sequence: CASSLGGVLSTEAFF.